This T cell receptor beta chain was found in a study of blood T cell repertoires in COVID-19. The CDR3 sequence is 16 residues long. Trimming took off 2 bases at V and 0 bases at J, with 13 bases between the two ends. The V gene's germline CDR1 is SEHNR and CDR2 FQNEAQ (reference sequence). The data were produced by immunoSEQ multiplex PCR, yet TCRdb's version contains in-frame clones alone and is incomplete. Of some 200,000 clones in the sample, about 88% were seen once. The V gene is TRBV7-9, the J gene TRBJ2-5; possibly TRBD1 for D (5 bases). Sequences were obtained from PBMCs or T cells enriched from blood (not recorded which). This receptor was identified in a woman aged 30 to 39 who had recovered from COVID-19. In DNA, the CDR3 is TGTGCCAGCAGCTTAACGGCGACGACAGACCAAGAGACCCAGTACTTC. Translated: CASSLTATTDQETQYF.